A single TCR beta chain is shown here with its context. It lacks a known antigen. No quality values exist for individual bases; no much larger clone is one base distant. This specimen's time point label, per the study, means: baseline before first vaccination. The vaccinee samples were drawn from two UK trials, COV001 and COV002, one of which was a single-blind randomized controlled phase 2/3 trial testing AZD1222 (ChAdOx1 nCoV-19) in healthy adults. For TCRbeta chain sequencing, PBMC samples from trial participants were taken at day 0 and at day 28 after the second dose. The CDR3 regions of human TCRbeta chains were analyzed by immunosequencing. The source study handled its data this way. Repertoire TCRs were checked for matches against a reference library of SARS-CoV-2-specific TCRs that had been generated using the MIRA antigen-specificity platform. Breadth meant the fraction of unique TCRs that were SARS-CoV-2-associated, whereas depth meant the fraction of total T cells that were SARS-CoV-2-associated. Using the MIRA data, each spike-specific TCR was assigned both to the spike region to which the TCR was reactive and to a CD4 or CD8 class. Log10-transformed breadth and depth values were compared by one-way ANOVA with Sidak's multiple comparisons tests. TCRdb retrieved this table from immuneACCESS and kept in-frame rearrangements only. Not all clones are present; in checked studies, unresolved V genes account for under half, and no reason is known for the remainder. V and J calls and clone size are given by that table; D and trimming were obtained from the DNA. The sample records roughly 120,000 clones, around 94% of which are singletons. Roughly 6.6% of the sample lies in the top ten.

Reading from cysteine to phenylalanine, the CDR3 counts 13 amino acids. Kept here is only the CDR3 DNA, which spans 39 bases and is read in frame from base 1. Sequences ENHRY (CDR1) and SYGVKD (CDR2) are obtained from the germline V gene. V gives up 2 bases and J gives up 1 base, and the segment between their germline ends measures 5 bases. This sample stems from a study of T cell responses to AZD1222 COVID-19 vaccine (dated by TCRdb to about 2021). Notes on the research overall: AZD1222 recipients whose second dose came at about 4 weeks and those whose second dose came at about 12 weeks were combined into one group, since spike-specific TCR depth and breadth did not differ between the two schedules. Trial participants were enrolled into age subgroups of 18-55, 56-69 and 70-plus years, which contained approximately 150, 30 and 60 TCR-sequenced participants, respectively. TCR sequencing covered over 230 trial participants: nearly 210 given two doses of AZD1222 and approximately 26 given two doses of MenACWY control vaccine.

Paper-wide results and their limitations: A significant rise in spike-specific TCR breadth and depth was observed after two AZD1222 doses relative to day 0 and relative to MenACWY recipients. In the small 56-69-year group, the increase in depth fell short of significance, most likely because of low power. The whole spike protein was spanned by vaccine-associated CD4 TCRs, and dominant responses were seen in regions 160-218 and 743-854. Most participants were white British and females outnumbered males, and the authors suggested that clonal diversity may have been underestimated. Epitopes outside the regions mutated in the B.1.351 and B.1.1.7 variants were reportedly recognized by nearly half of the unique spike-specific TCRs. Only five or six AZD1222 recipients were SARS-CoV-2 seropositive at baseline, limiting conclusions about previously exposed vaccinees. Because no samples from the day 14 peak response were available, repertoires could be characterized only after the peak T cell response.

This receptor was identified in an adult in good health. The chain couples TRBV10-3 to TRBJ1-1; no D gene is confidently identified. The sequenced sample was peripheral blood, obtained on day 0 of AZD1222 vaccination. The bases read TGTGCCATCAGTGAGAGAGGGAACACTGAAGCTTTCTTT. This codes for CAISERGNTEAFF.